This note documents a single T cell receptor beta chain sequence. The CDR3 runs 13 residues. Trimming removed 1 base at V and 7 bases at J, with 12 bases between. CDR1 and CDR2 (germline): SGHNT, YYREEE (reference sequence). PCR amplification relied on 60 Vbeta primers (plus 13 Jbeta primers). Repertoires were generated with immunoSEQ multiplex PCR, while TCRdb's copy carries only in-frame clones and drops some. Of some 130,000 clones listed, around 83% were seen once; the top ten hold approximately 2.5%. These data are taken from a study of cytomegalovirus exposure and HLA in healthy donors. What was sequenced was PBMCs. The chain joins TRBV5-4 to TRBJ2-7, with D perhaps TRBD1 (6 bases). The sequence derives from a man in his fifties in good health and CMV-seronegative. The CDR3 coding sequence is TGTGCCAGCAGCTTGCCCGGGACATGGGAGCAGTACTTC. It encodes CASSLPGTWEQYF. Drawing the rest from reference TRBV5-4 and TRBJ2-7, the complete variable domain is ETGVTQSPTHLIKTRGQQVTLRCSSQSGHNTVSWYQQALGQGPQFIFQYYREEENGRGNFPPRFSGLQFPNYSSELNVNALELDDSALYLCASSLPGTWEQYFGPGTRLTVT.